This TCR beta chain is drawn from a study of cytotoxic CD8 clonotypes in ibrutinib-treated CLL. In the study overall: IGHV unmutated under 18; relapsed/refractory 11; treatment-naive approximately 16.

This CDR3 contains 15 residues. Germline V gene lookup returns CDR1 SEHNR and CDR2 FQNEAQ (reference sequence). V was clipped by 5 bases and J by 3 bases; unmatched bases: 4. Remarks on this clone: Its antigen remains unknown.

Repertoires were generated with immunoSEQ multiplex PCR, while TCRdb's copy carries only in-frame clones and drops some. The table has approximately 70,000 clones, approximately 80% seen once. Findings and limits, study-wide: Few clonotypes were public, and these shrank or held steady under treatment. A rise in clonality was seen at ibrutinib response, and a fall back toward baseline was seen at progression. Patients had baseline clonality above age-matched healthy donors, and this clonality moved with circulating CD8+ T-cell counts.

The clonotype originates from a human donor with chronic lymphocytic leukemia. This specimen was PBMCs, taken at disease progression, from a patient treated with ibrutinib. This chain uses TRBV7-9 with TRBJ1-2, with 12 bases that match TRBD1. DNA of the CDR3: TGTGCCAGCAGCGCCGGGACAGGGGGCGACTATGGCTACACCTTC. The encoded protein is CASSAGTGGDYGYTF.